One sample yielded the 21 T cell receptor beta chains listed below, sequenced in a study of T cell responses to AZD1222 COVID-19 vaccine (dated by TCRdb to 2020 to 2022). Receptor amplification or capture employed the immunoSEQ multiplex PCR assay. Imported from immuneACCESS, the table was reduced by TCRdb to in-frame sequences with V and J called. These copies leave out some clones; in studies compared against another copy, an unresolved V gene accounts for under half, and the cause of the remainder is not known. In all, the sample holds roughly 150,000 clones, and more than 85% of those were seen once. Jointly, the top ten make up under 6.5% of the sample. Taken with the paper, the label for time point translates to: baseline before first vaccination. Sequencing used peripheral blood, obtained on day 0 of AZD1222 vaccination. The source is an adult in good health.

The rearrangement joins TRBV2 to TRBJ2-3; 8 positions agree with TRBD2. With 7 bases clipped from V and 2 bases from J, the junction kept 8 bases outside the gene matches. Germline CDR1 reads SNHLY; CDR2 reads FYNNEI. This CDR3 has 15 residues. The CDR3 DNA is TGTGCCAGCACTCTGACTAGCGTGTACACAGATACGCAGTATTTT. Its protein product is CASTLTSVYTDTQYF. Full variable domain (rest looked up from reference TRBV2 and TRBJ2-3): EPEVTQTPSHQVTQMGQEVILRCVPISNHLYFYWYRQILGQKVEFLVSFYNNEISEKSEIFDDQFSVERPDGSNFTLKIRSTKLEDSAMYFCASTLTSVYTDTQYFGPGTRLTVL.

This CDR3 reads CAWNGGALGGYTF. For the CDR3, the DNA is TGTGCCTGGAATGGAGGGGCGTTGGGTGGCTACACCTTC. The chain carries TRBV30 and TRBJ1-2; possible D gene TRBD1, 5 bases. From germline, CDR1 is GTSNPN and CDR2 SVGIG (reference sequence). The CDR3 covers 13 residues. The V and J ends lost 4 bases and 7 bases respectively, with 16 bases between them.

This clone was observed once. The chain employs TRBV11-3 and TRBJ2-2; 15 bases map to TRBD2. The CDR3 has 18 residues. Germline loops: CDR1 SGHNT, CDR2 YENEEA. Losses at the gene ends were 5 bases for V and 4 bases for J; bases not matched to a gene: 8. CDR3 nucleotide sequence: TGTGCCAGCAGCCCGGGGACTAGCGGGAGGCCCGTCACCGGGGAGCTGTTTTTT. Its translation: CASSPGTSGRPVTGELFF. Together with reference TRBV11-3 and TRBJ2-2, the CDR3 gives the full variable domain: EAGVVQSPRYKIIEKKQPVAFWCNPISGHNTLYWYLQNLGQGPELLIRYENEEAVDDSQLPKDRFSAERLKGVDSTLKIQPAELGDSAVYLCASSPGTSGRPVTGELFFGEGSRLTVL.

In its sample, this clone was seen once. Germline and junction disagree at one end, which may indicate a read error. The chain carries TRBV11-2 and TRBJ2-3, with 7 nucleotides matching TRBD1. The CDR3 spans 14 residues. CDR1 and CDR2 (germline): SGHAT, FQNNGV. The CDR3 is CASSIDRVADTQYF. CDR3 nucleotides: TGTGCCAGCAGCATAGACAGGGTAGCAGATACGCAGTATTTT.

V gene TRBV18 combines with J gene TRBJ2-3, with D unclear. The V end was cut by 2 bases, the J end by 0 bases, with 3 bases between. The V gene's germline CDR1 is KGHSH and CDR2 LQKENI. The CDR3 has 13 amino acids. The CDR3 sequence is CASSPSSTDTQYF. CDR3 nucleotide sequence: TGTGCCAGCTCACCATCTAGCACAGATACGCAGTATTTT.

The DNA of the CDR3 is TGTGCCAGCAGGGGACATAGGACGGTCACTGAAGCTTTCTTT. Its protein product is CASRGHRTVTEAFF. The V call is TRBV27, the J call TRBJ1-1, with D possibly TRBD1 on 6 matching bases. V was pared by 6 bases and J by 4 bases, with 15 bases between. The germline gives CDR1 MNHEY, CDR2 SMNVEV (reference sequence). CDR3 size: 14 residues.

CDR3 residues: CASSVVQGVNTEAFF. As DNA, the CDR3 is TGCGCCAGCAGCGTAGTACAGGGGGTGAACACTGAAGCTTTCTTT. This sequence joins TRBV5-1 and TRBJ1-1; 8 bases line up with TRBD1. V lost 4 bases to trimming and J lost 0 bases; unmatched junction nucleotides: 5. The CDR3 runs to 15 residues. CDR1 is SGHRS and CDR2 is YFSETQ in the germline V gene.

CDR3 loop: CASSATSGGYNEQFF. CDR3 in DNA: TGTGCCAGCAGCGCGACTAGCGGGGGGTACAATGAGCAGTTCTTC. V and J are TRBV6-6 and TRBJ2-1, with 13 nucleotides matching TRBD2. V was clipped by 6 bases and J by 4 bases; unmatched bases: 3. CDR1 is MNHNY, CDR2 SVGAGI, per germline (reference sequence). The CDR3 totals 15 residues.

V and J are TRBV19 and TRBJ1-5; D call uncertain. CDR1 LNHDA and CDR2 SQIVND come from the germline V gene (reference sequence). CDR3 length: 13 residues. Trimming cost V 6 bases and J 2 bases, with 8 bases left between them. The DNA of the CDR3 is TGTGCCAGTAGCCCTCGGGGCAATCAGCCCCAGCATTTT. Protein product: CASSPRGNQPQHF.

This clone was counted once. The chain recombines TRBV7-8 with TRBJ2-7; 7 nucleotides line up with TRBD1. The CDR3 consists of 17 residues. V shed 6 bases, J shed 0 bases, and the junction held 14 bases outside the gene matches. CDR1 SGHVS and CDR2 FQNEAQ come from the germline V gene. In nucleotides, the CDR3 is TGTGCCAGCAGTTCCCGGCGGTCCAGGGGGATCTCCTACGAGCAGTACTTC. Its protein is CASSSRRSRGISYEQYF.

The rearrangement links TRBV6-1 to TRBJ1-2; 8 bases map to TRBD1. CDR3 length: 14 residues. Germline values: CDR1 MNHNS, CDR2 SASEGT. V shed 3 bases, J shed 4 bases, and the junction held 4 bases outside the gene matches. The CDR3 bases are TGTGCCAGCAGTGAGAGGACAGGGCTCTATGGCTACACCTTC. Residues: CASSERTGLYGYTF.

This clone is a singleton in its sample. The CDR3 nucleotides read TGTGCCAGCAGCCAAGAGAGCCACGAGCAGTACTTC. Translating it yields CASSQESHEQYF. The V call is TRBV3-1 (or the pseudogene TRBV3-2), the J call TRBJ2-7; no definite D call. V was trimmed by 0 bases and J by 5 bases, leaving 5 bases between them. Looked up from germline, CDR1 is LGHDT and CDR2 is YNNKEL (reference sequence). This CDR3 contains 12 residues.

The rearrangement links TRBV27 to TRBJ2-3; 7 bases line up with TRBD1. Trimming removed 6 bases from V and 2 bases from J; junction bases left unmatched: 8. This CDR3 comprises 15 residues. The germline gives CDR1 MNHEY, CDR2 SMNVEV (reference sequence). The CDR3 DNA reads TGTGCCAGCAGGCCGATTGACAGGGCCACAGATACGCAGTATTTT. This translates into CASRPIDRATDTQYF.

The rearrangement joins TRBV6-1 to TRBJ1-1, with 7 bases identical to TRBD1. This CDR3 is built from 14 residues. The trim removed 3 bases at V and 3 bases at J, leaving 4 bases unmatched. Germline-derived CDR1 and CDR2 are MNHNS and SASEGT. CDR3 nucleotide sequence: TGTGCCAGCAGTGAGGCAGGGGGTGACACTGAAGCTTTCTTT. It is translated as CASSEAGGDTEAFF.

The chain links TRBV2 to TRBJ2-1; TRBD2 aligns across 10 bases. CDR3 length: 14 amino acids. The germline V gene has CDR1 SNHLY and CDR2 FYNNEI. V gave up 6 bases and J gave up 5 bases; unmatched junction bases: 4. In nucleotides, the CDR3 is TGTGCCAGCAGCGGGACTAGCGCAGACAATGAGCAGTTCTTC. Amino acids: CASSGTSADNEQFF.

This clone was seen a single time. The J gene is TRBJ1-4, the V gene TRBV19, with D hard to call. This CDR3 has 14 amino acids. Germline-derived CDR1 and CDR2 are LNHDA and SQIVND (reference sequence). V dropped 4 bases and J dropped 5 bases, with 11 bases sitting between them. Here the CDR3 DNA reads TGTGCCAGTAGTACGACGGGAGTAAATGAAAAACTGTTTTTT. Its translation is CASSTTGVNEKLFF.

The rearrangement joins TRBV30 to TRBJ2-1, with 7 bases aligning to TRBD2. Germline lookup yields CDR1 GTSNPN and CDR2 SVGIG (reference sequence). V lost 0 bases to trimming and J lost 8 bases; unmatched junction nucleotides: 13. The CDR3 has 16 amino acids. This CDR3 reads CAWSVASGGKYDEQFF. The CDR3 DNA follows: TGTGCCTGGAGTGTAGCTAGCGGAGGGAAGTACGATGAGCAGTTCTTC.

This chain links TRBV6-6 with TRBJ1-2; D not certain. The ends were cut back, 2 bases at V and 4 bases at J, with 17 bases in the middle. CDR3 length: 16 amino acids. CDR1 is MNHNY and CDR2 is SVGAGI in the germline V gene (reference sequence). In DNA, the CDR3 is TGTGCCAGCAGTTACCCTCCCACGGCCTCTGGCTATGGCTACACCTTC. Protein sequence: CASSYPPTASGYGYTF.

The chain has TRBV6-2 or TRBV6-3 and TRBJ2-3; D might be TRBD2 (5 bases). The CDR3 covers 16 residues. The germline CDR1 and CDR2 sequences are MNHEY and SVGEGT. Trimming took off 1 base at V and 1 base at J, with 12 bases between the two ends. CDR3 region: CASSYWRAGGTDTQYF. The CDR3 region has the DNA TGTGCCAGCAGTTACTGGCGGGCCGGGGGCACAGATACGCAGTATTTT.

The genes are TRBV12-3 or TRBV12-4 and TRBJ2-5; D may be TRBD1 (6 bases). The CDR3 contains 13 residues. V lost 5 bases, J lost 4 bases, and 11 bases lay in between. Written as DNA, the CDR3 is TGTGCCAGCAGTCGACAGGCTTCAGAGACCCAGTACTTC. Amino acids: CASSRQASETQYF.

Here the CDR3 reads CASSAVGPISYEQYF. The CDR3 region has the DNA TGTGCCAGCAGCGCCGTGGGACCTATTTCCTACGAGCAGTACTTC. The chain links TRBV5-6 to TRBJ2-7, with D perhaps being TRBD1 or TRBD2 (5 bases each). Trimming removed 4 bases at V and 1 base at J, with 15 bases between. Germline-derived CDR1 and CDR2 are SGHDT and YYEEEE. The CDR3 is 15 amino acids.